Included here is one TCR beta chain sequence, with context. These data originate in a study of control samples from healthy donors and cancer patients. Sequenced by immunoSEQ multiplex PCR; TCRdb stores in-frame clones only, minus some. The sample contains some 120,000 clones, roughly nine tenths of which appear only once. Germline trimming cut 7 bases from V and 7 bases from J; bases unmatched to any gene: 9. This CDR3 is built from 15 residues. CDR1 and CDR2 (germline): SQVTM, ANQGSEA. Sequenced: blood. The rearrangement uses TRBV29-1 and TRBJ2-1; 14 bases match TRBD2. This TCR came from a woman between 18 and 29 years old in good health. CDR3 sequence reads: CSAPGLAGVRNEQFF. The DNA of the CDR3 is TGCAGCGCCCCGGGACTAGCGGGAGTAAGGAATGAGCAGTTCTTC.